A selection of T cell receptor beta chains follows, all from one sample in a study of PD-L1 blockade in urothelial cancer. The protocol was immunoSEQ multiplex PCR, while the TCRdb copy is restricted to in-frame clones and leaves out a portion. The table lists about 72,000 clones, roughly 90% of them singletons, with 4.5% in the top ten. The material sequenced was PBMCs, taken around atezolizumab (anti-PD-L1) treatment. Receptors originate from a man aged 65-85 years with urothelial cancer. The CDR3 runs from the conserved cysteine through the conserved F or W. A D gene is named only where the DNA matches it firmly. Clone size is stated in some rows and not others, as once, few, many or a class when expanded.

D,J,V,size,CDR3,DNA
TRBD1,TRBJ2-5,TRBV7-7,NA,CASSLWSGTGQETQYF,TGTGCCAGCAGCTTATGGTCCGGGACAGGTCAAGAGACCCAGTACTTC
TRBD2,TRBJ2-1,TRBV4-2,NA,CASSHPAGGYGDEQFF,TGTGCCAGCAGCCACCCAGCGGGAGGGTACGGCGATGAGCAGTTCTTC
NA,TRBJ1-3,TRBV9,NA,CASSVGFNRLGGNTIYF,TGTGCCAGCAGCGTAGGGTTTAACAGGCTGGGGGGAAACACCATATATTTT
TRBD2,TRBJ2-5,TRBV10-1,NA,CASSESPGGPQETQYF,TGCGCCAGCAGTGAGTCGCCGGGAGGGCCACAAGAGACCCAGTACTTC
NA,TRBJ1-1,TRBV28,NA,CASSPHPVSEAFF,TGTGCCAGCAGTCCTCACCCAGTAAGTGAAGCTTTCTTT
NA,TRBJ2-6,TRBV5-6,NA,CASSLTASGANVLTF,TGTGCCAGCAGCTTAACTGCTTCTGGGGCCAACGTCCTGACTTTC
NA,TRBJ1-2,TRBV28,NA,CASSSSRYGYTF,TGTGCCAGCAGTTCCTCTCGTTATGGCTACACCTTC
NA,TRBJ1-1,TRBV6-6,NA,CASEGLGAFF,TGTGCCAGCGAGGGCCTTGGAGCTTTCTTT
NA,TRBJ2-2,TRBV5-1,NA,CASGTGVGTGELFF,TGCGCCAGCGGGACGGGAGTAGGAACCGGGGAGCTGTTTTTT
NA,TRBJ2-7,TRBV11-2,NA,CASSLGAQTTYEQYF,TGTGCCAGCAGCTTAGGAGCTCAGACTACCTACGAGCAGTACTTC
NA,TRBJ1-2,TRBV6-5,NA,CAIRQGIHHGYTF,TGTGCCATCAGGCAGGGTATTCATCATGGCTACACCTTC
NA,TRBJ1-1,TRBV7-8,NA,CASRPRGGDVDTEAFF,TGTGCCAGCAGACCTCGCGGCGGGGACGTTGACACTGAAGCTTTCTTT
NA,TRBJ2-1,TRBV29-1,NA,CSVARYNEQFF,TGCAGCGTTGCCAGGTACAATGAGCAGTTCTTC
NA,TRBJ2-1,TRBV28,NA,CATQRVHEQFF,TGTGCCACCCAGCGAGTCCATGAGCAGTTCTTC
TRBD1,TRBJ1-1,TRBV19,NA,CASRLQGGTEAFF,TGTGCCAGTAGGCTACAGGGGGGGACTGAAGCTTTCTTT
NA,TRBJ1-2,TRBV6-1,NA,CASSESGGSYGYTF,TGTGCCAGCAGTGAATCCGGGGGAAGCTATGGCTACACCTTC
TRBD1,TRBJ1-2,TRBV10-3,NA,CAISPGQGGEYGYTF,TGTGCCATCAGCCCCGGACAGGGAGGCGAGTATGGCTACACCTTC
NA,TRBJ2-5,TRBV7-2,NA,CASSPGLTAFGGETQYF,TGTGCCAGCAGCCCCGGACTAACCGCTTTCGGGGGAGAGACCCAGTACTTC
NA,TRBJ2-7,TRBV6-1,NA,CVSQTGTLSYEQYF,TGTGTCAGTCAAACCGGGACATTAAGCTACGAGCAGTACTTC
NA,TRBJ2-5,TRBV6-4,NA,CARKEGWETQYF,TGTGCCAGAAAGGAGGGTTGGGAGACCCAGTACTTC
TRBD2,TRBJ2-1,TRBV7-2,NA,CASSSPSGRWYEQFF,TGTGCCAGCAGCTCCCCTAGCGGGAGATGGTATGAGCAGTTCTTC
NA,TRBJ2-2,TRBV18,NA,CASSPGSNTGELFF,TGTGCCAGCTCACCCGGGTCGAACACCGGGGAGCTGTTTTTT
TRBD1,TRBJ2-3,TRBV9,NA,CASSAGTGQLDTQYF,TGTGCCAGCAGCGCTGGGACAGGCCAGCTGGATACGCAGTATTTT
TRBD2,TRBJ2-7,TRBV6-5,NA,CASRPTSGRLEQYF,TGTGCCAGCAGACCAACTAGCGGGAGGCTCGAGCAGTACTTC
NA,TRBJ1-5,TRBV28,NA,CASTGGVSNQPQHF,TGTGCCAGTACCGGGGGGGTTAGCAATCAGCCCCAGCATTTT
NA,TRBJ1-3,TRBV4-1,NA,CASSQEGPTGVASGNTIYF,TGCGCCAGCAGCCAAGAGGGGCCTACGGGAGTCGCCTCTGGAAACACCATATATTTT
NA,TRBJ2-7,TRBV12-2,NA,CASRPRPGQYF,TGTGCAAGTCGCCCCCGCCCCGGGCAGTACTTC
TRBD1,TRBJ1-3,TRBV14,NA,CASSSFRGQGRNTIYF,TGTGCCAGCAGCTCCTTTCGGGGACAGGGAAGAAACACCATATATTTT
NA,TRBJ1-2,TRBV5-5,few,CASSSRVNYGYTF,TGTGCCAGCAGCTCCCGGGTTAACTATGGCTACACCTTC
TRBD2,TRBJ2-1,TRBV6-5,once,CASRLAGLVDEQFF,TGTGCCAGCAGATTAGCGGGATTAGTCGATGAGCAGTTCTTC
NA,TRBJ1-4,TRBV28,NA,CASSSLGGTGEKLFF,TGTGCCAGCAGTTCCCTGGGAGGGACGGGAGAAAAACTGTTTTTT
NA,TRBJ2-4,TRBV6-5,NA,CASSSPLTGAKNIQYF,TGTGCCAGCAGTTCCCCTCTAACAGGTGCCAAAAACATTCAGTACTTC
TRBD2,TRBJ2-1,TRBV29-1,NA,CSVEVLAGGLGDEQFF,TGCAGCGTTGAAGTCCTAGCGGGGGGGTTAGGCGATGAGCAGTTCTTC
NA,TRBJ2-2,TRBV5-4,NA,CASSLPTGVSTGELFF,TGTGCCAGCAGCTTGCCGACGGGAGTATCAACCGGGGAGCTGTTTTTT
NA,TRBJ1-1,TRBV7-9,NA,CASSQGHNTEAFF,TGTGCCAGCAGCCAGGGACACAACACTGAAGCTTTCTTT
TRBD2,TRBJ2-7,TRBV7-9,NA,CASSFGAPGGLDEQYF,TGTGCCAGCAGCTTCGGAGCCCCGGGGGGGCTTGACGAGCAGTACTTC
NA,TRBJ1-1,TRBV27,NA,CASSLSLFPGRTGAFF,TGTGCCAGCAGTTTATCCTTATTTCCCGGGAGGACGGGAGCTTTCTTT
TRBD2,TRBJ2-7,TRBV18,once,CASSTLGLAVYEQYF,TGTGCCAGCTCCACCTTGGGACTAGCAGTCTACGAGCAGTACTTC
TRBD1,TRBJ2-7,TRBV18,NA,CASSPQGDGYEQYF,TGTGCCAGCTCCCCACAGGGGGATGGCTACGAGCAGTACTTC
TRBD2,TRBJ2-7,TRBV19,NA,CASRRTSGRAFYEQYF,TGTGCCAGTAGGAGGACTAGCGGGAGGGCCTTCTACGAGCAGTACTTC
TRBD1,TRBJ2-2,TRBV19,NA,CASSRAGTGYTGELFF,TGTGCCAGTTCCCGCGCAGGGACAGGATACACCGGGGAGCTGTTTTTT
NA,TRBJ1-6,TRBV30,NA,CAWNHGGRNSPLHF,TGTGCCTGGAACCACGGGGGGAGGAATTCACCCCTCCACTTT
TRBD1,TRBJ2-1,TRBV27,NA,CASSSRTGGRYNEQFF,TGTGCCAGCAGTTCCAGGACAGGGGGCCGTTACAATGAGCAGTTCTTC
TRBD1,TRBJ1-3,TRBV5-1,NA,CASSYGTGVSSGNTIYF,TGCGCCAGCAGCTACGGGACAGGGGTCTCCTCTGGAAACACCATATATTTT
NA,TRBJ2-3,TRBV7-2,NA,CASSSTSRADTQYF,TGTGCCAGCAGCTCGACTAGTAGGGCAGATACGCAGTATTTT
TRBD1,TRBJ1-2,TRBV4-2,NA,CASSQGGQGLRGGYTF,TGTGCCAGCAGCCAAGGGGGACAGGGGCTAAGGGGTGGCTACACCTTC
TRBD1,TRBJ1-1,TRBV18,NA,CASSLGQGGLNTEAFF,TGTGCCAGCTCACTGGGACAGGGGGGTTTGAACACTGAAGCTTTCTTT
TRBD2,TRBJ2-5,TRBV6-5,NA,CASSSVPGLGAQYF,TGTGCCAGCAGTTCAGTCCCCGGACTAGGGGCCCAGTACTTC
NA,TRBJ2-2,TRBV6-7,NA,CASSYSKSGPNTGELFF,TGTGCCAGCAGTTACTCGAAGTCAGGCCCGAACACCGGGGAGCTGTTTTTT
TRBD1,TRBJ2-7,TRBV4-2,NA,CASSQVGTGDEQYF,TGTGCCAGCAGCCAAGTAGGGACAGGGGACGAGCAGTACTTC
NA,TRBJ2-3,TRBV7-2,NA,CASSLVPGSYSTDTQYF,TGTGCCAGCAGCTTAGTCCCCGGTTCCTATAGCACAGATACGCAGTATTTT
NA,TRBJ2-7,TRBV7-8,once,CASSVAGFRNEQYF,TGTGCCAGCAGCGTCGCGGGGTTCAGGAACGAGCAGTACTTC
TRBD1,TRBJ2-7,TRBV5-1,once,CASSPGGTARTYEQYF,TGCGCCAGCAGCCCGGGTGGGACAGCACGCACCTACGAGCAGTACTTC
NA,TRBJ2-5,TRBV18,few,CASSSYGAGAQETQYF,TGTGCCAGCTCATCCTATGGGGCAGGGGCCCAAGAGACCCAGTACTTC
TRBD1,TRBJ1-3,TRBV18,NA,CASSPWDRAGNTIYF,TGTGCCAGCTCACCTTGGGACAGGGCTGGAAACACCATATATTTT
NA,TRBJ2-1,TRBV2,once,CASSEQGVNEQFF,TGTGCCAGCAGTGAACAAGGGGTCAATGAGCAGTTCTTC
NA,TRBJ2-2,TRBV11-2,NA,CASSLQGGVNTGELFF,TGTGCCAGCAGCCTACAGGGAGGGGTTAACACCGGGGAGCTGTTTTTT